The text below deals with one TCR beta chain. Its antigen is undetermined. V was cut by 0 bases and J by 8 bases, with 6 bases left in between. The CDR3 contains 12 residues. Germline CDR1 and CDR2: SGDLS and YYNGEE. The data are from a study of cytomegalovirus exposure and HLA in healthy donors. The study's findings and limits: Later analysis placed DRB1 highest and HLA-C lowest in TCR association rates, which differed by HLA locus. A later analysis linked a missense DCLRE1C variant to TCR beta V- and J-gene trimming. Some TCR beta chains (over 150 of them) were listed as cytomegalovirus-associated.

Both 60 Vbeta primers and 13 Jbeta primers went into the PCR. This table comes from immunoSEQ multiplex PCR, and its TCRdb copy is limited to in-frame clones, with some not included. The table lists more than 140,000 clones, about 77% of them singletons. The material sequenced was PBMCs. This chain joins TRBV9 and TRBJ2-1; D not certain. This receptor was identified in a female donor in good health and CMV-seronegative. Here the CDR3 reads CASSVVYYEQFF. For the CDR3, the DNA is TGTGCCAGCAGCGTAGTGTACTATGAGCAGTTCTTC.